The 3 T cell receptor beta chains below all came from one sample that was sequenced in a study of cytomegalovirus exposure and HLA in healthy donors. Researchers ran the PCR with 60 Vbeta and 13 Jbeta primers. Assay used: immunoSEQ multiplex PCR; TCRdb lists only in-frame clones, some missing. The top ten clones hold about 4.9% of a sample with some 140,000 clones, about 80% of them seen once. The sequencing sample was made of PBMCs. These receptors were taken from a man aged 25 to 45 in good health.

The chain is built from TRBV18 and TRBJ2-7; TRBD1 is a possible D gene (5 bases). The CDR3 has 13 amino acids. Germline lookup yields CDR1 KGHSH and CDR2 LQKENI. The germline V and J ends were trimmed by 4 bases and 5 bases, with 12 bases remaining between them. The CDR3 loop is CASSRGRVDEQYF. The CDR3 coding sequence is TGTGCCAGCTCACGGGGCAGGGTCGACGAGCAGTACTTC.

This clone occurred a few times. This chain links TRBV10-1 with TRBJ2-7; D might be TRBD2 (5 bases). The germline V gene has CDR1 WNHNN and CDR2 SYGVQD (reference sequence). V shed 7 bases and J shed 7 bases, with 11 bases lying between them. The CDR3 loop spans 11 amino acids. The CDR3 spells CASKIEREQYF. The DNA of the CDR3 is TGCGCCAGCAAAATCGAGCGGGAGCAGTACTTC.

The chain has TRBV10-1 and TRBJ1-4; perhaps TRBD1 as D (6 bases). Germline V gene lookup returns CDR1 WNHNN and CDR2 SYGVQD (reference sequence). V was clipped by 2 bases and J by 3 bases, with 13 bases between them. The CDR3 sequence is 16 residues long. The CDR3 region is CASSEEQGLANEKLFF. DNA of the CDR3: TGCGCCAGCAGTGAGGAACAGGGCTTGGCTAATGAAAAACTGTTTTTT.